This TCR beta chain was sequenced for a study of blood T cell repertoires in COVID-19. The overall study: The cDNA or gDNA used as material had been derived from T cells, B-cell-depleted T cells, or PBMCs.

Sequencing was performed with immunoSEQ multiplex PCR; in TCRdb, only in-frame clones are kept and a portion is missing. This table holds under 95,000 clones, 70% to 85% found once. Germline values: CDR1 MDHEN, CDR2 SYDVKM. This CDR3 region has 19 residues. V lost 0 bases and J lost 5, with 22 bases in between. This TCR was recovered from a woman over 75 with COVID-19, enrolled during active disease. Source material: peripheral blood. The chain recombines TRBV28 with TRBJ1-4; a weak D match, TRBD1 (6 bases). Here the CDR3 DNA reads TGTGCCAGCAGTTTATGGTCGGGGGGCAGGGGCGATATCAATGAAAAACTGTTTTTT. It codes for CASSLWSGGRGDINEKLFF.